This entry is about one TCR beta chain. What it recognizes is unknown. These data belong to a study of shared clonotypes between healthy human individuals. Findings and caveats of the study: Memory subsets generally showed smaller estimated richness than naive subsets did. Rarefaction demonstrated incomplete sorted-subset sequencing despite large depth. With few donors, the genetic and exposure-history diversity represented was limited.

When replicate PCRs were run on sorted subsets, they used approximately 0.2 ug DNA, approximately 33,000 T cell genomes. The method was immunoSEQ multiplex PCR; TCRdb's version includes in-frame clones alone and lacks a portion of them. The sample includes over 2 million clones, around 95% seen only once; the top ten take 0.13%. Germline CDR1 SNHLY, CDR2 FYNNEI. The CDR3 runs 14 residues. V shed 7 bases and J shed 2 bases, with 13 bases lying between them. This clonotype was obtained from a man between 18 and 35 years old in good health. The J gene is TRBJ2-3, the V gene TRBV2; no clear D gene. Sequenced: naive CD4+ T cells sorted from blood. Subset defined: CD45RA+ positively selected. The CDR3 region is CASMGIGVTDTQYF. The CDR3 bases are TGTGCCAGCATGGGGATTGGGGTCACAGATACGCAGTATTTT.